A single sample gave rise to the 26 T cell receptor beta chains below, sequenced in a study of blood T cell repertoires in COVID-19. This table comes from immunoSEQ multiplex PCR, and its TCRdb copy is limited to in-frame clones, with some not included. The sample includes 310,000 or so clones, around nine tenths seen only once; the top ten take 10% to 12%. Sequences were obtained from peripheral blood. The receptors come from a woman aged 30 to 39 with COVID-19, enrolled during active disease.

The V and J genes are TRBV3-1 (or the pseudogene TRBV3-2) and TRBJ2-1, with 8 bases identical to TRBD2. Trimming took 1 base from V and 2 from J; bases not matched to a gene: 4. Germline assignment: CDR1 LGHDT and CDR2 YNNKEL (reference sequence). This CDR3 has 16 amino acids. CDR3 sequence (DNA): TGTGCCAGCAGCCAAGTCCGGGAGGGAACCTACAATGAGCAGTTCTTC. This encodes CASSQVREGTYNEQFF.

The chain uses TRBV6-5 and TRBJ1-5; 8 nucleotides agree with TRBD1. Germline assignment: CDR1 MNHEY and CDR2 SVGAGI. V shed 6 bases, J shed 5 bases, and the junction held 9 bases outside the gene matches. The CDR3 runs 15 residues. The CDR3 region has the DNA TGTGCCAGCAGAAGAAGTGACAGGGGCGATCAGCCCCAGCATTTT. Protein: CASRRSDRGDQPQHF.

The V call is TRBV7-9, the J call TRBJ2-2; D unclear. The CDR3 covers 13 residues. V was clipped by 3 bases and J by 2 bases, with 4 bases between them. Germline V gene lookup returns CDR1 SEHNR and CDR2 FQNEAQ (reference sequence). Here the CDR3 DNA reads TGTGCCAGCAGCTTCTACAACACCGGGGAGCTGTTTTTT. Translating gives CASSFYNTGELFF.

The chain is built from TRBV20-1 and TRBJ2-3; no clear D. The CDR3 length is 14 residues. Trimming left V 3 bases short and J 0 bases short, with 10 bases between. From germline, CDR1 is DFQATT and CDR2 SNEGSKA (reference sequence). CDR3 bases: TGCAGTGCTAGTACCAGCGATAGCACAGATACGCAGTATTTT. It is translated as CSASTSDSTDTQYF.

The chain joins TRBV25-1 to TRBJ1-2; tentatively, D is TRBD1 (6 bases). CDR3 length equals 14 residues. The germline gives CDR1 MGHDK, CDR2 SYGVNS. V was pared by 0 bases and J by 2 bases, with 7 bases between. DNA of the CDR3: TGTGCCAGCAGTGAATACCAGGGGAACTATGGCTACACCTTC. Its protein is CASSEYQGNYGYTF.

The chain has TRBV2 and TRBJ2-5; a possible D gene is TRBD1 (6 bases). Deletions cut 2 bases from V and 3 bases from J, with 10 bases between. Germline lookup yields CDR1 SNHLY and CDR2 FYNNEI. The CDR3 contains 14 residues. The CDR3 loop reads CASSEFRGEETQYF. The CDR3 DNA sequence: TGTGCCAGCAGTGAATTCAGGGGAGAAGAGACCCAGTACTTC. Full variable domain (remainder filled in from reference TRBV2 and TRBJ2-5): EPEVTQTPSHQVTQMGQEVILRCVPISNHLYFYWYRQILGQKVEFLVSFYNNEISEKSEIFDDQFSVERPDGSNFTLKIRSTKLEDSAMYFCASSEFRGEETQYFGPGTRLLVL.

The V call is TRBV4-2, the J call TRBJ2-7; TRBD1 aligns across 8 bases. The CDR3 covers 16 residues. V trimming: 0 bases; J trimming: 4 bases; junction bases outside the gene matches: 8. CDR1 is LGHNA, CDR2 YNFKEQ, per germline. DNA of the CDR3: TGTGCCAGCAGCCAAGATCCCGGACAGGGTGGGTACGAGCAGTACTTC. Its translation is CASSQDPGQGGYEQYF.

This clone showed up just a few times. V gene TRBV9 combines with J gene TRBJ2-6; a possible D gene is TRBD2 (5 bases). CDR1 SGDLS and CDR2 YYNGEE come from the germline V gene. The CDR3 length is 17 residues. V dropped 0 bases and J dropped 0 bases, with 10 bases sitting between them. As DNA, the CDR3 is TGTGCCAGCAGCGTAGTGGGGAGCATCTCTGGGGCCAACGTCCTGACTTTC. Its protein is CASSVVGSISGANVLTF. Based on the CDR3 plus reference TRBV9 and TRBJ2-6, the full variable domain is DSGVTQTPKHLITATGQRVTLRCSPRSGDLSVYWYQQSLDQGLQFLIQYYNGEERAKGNILERFSAQQFPDLHSELNLSSLELGDSALYFCASSVVGSISGANVLTFGAGSRLTVL.

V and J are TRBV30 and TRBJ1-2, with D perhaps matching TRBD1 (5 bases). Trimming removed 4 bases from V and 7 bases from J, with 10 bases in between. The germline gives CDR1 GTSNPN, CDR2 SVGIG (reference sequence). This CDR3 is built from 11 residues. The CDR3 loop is CAWTQGPGYTF. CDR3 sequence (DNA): TGTGCCTGGACTCAGGGTCCTGGCTACACCTTC.

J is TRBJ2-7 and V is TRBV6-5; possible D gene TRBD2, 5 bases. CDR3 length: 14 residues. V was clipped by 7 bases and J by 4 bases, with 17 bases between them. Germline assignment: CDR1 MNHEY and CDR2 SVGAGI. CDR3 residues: CASNFQAVEYEQYF. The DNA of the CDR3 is TGTGCCAGCAACTTCCAAGCGGTAGAGTACGAGCAGTACTTC.

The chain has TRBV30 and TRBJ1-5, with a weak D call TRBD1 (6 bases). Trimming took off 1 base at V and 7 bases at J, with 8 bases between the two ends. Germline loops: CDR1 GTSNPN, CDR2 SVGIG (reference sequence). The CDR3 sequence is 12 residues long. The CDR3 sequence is CAWSEGGQPQHF. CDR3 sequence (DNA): TGTGCCTGGAGTGAGGGGGGGCAGCCCCAGCATTTT. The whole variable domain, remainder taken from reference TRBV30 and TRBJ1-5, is SQTIHQWPATLVQPVGSPLSLECTVEGTSNPNLYWYRQAAGRGLQLLFYSVGIGQISSEVPQNLSASRPQDRQFILSSKKLLLSDSGFYLCAWSEGGQPQHFGDGTRLSIL.

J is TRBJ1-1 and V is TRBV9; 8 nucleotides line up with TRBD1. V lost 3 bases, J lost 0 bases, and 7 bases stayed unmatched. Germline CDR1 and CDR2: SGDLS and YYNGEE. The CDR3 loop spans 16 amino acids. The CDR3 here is CASSASVTGVNTEAFF. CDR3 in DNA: TGTGCCAGCAGCGCCAGTGTGACAGGGGTGAACACTGAAGCTTTCTTT.

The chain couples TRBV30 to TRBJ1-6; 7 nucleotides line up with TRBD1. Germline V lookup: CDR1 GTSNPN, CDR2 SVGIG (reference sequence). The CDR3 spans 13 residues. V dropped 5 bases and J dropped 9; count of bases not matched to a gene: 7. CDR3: CAWAGQLTSPLHF. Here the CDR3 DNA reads TGTGCCTGGGCGGGACAGTTAACTTCACCCCTCCACTTT.

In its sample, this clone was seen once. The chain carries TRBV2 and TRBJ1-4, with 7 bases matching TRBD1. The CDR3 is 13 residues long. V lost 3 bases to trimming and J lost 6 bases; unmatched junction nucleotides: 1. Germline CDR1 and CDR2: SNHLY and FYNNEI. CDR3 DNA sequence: TGTGCCAGCAGTGAGACAGGGTATGAAAAACTGTTTTTT. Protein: CASSETGYEKLFF. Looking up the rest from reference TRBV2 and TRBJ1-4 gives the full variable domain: EPEVTQTPSHQVTQMGQEVILRCVPISNHLYFYWYRQILGQKVEFLVSFYNNEISEKSEIFDDQFSVERPDGSNFTLKIRSTKLEDSAMYFCASSETGYEKLFFGSGTQLSVL.

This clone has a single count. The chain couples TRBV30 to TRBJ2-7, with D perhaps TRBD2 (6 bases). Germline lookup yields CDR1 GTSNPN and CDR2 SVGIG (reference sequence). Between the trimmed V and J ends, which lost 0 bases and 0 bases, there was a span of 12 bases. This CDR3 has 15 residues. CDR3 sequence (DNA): TGTGCCTGGAGTGTAGGTGGTAGCGGCTCCTACGAGCAGTACTTC. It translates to CAWSVGGSGSYEQYF.

The CDR3 is CASSTGLTLRAYEQYF. The DNA for the CDR3 is TGTGCCAGTAGTACCGGACTGACTTTGAGAGCCTACGAGCAGTACTTC. The chain joins TRBV19 to TRBJ2-7; a possible D gene is TRBD2 (5 bases). V lost 4 bases and J lost 2, with 18 bases in between. CDR3 length: 16 amino acids. Germline V gene sequence: CDR1 LNHDA, CDR2 SQIVND (reference sequence).

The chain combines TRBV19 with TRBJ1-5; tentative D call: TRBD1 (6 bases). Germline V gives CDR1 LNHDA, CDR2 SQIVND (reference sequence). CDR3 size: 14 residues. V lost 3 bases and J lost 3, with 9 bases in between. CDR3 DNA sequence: TGTGCCAGTAGTATGGGACACTTCAATCAGCCCCAGCATTTT. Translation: CASSMGHFNQPQHF.

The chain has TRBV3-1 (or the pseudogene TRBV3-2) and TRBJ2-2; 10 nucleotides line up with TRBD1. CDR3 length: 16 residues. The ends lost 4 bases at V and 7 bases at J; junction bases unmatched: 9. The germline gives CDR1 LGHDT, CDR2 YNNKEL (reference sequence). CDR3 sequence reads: CASSPRDRGRGGELFF. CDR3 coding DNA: TGTGCCAGCAGCCCCCGGGACAGGGGACGGGGCGGGGAGCTGTTTTTT.

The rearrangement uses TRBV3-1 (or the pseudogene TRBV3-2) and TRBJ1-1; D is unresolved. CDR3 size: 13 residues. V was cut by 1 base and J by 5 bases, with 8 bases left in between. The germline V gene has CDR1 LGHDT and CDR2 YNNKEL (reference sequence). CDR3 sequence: CASSQGAGTEAFF. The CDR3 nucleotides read TGTGCCAGCAGCCAAGGCGCGGGAACTGAAGCTTTCTTT.

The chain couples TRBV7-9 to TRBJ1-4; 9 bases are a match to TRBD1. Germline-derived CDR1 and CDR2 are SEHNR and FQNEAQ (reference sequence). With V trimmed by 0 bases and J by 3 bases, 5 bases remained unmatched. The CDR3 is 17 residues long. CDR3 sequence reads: CASSLAGQGWANEKLFF. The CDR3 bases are TGTGCCAGCAGCTTAGCGGGACAGGGCTGGGCTAATGAAAAACTGTTTTTT.

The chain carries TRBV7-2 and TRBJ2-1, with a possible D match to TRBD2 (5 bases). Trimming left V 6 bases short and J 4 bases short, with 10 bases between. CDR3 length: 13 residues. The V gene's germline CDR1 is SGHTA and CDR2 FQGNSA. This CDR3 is CASSLRGYNEQFF. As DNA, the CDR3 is TGTGCCAGCAGTCTACGGGGTTACAATGAGCAGTTCTTC.

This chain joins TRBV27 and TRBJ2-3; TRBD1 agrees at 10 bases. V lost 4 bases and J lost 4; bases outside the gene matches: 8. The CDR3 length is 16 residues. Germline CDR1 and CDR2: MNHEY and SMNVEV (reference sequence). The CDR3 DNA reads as TGTGCCAGCAGTTCAGCCGGGACAGGGGAGGCAGATACGCAGTATTTT. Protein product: CASSSAGTGEADTQYF.

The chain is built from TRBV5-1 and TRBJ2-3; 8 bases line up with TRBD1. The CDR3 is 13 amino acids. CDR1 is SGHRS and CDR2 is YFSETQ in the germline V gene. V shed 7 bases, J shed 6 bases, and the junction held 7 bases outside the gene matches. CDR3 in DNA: TGCGCCAGCCGGGGACAGGATCGCGATACGCAGTATTTT. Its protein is CASRGQDRDTQYF.

This CDR3 is CASSSTSGTLDEQYF. DNA of the CDR3: TGTGCCAGCAGTTCCACTTCCGGGACACTCGACGAGCAGTACTTC. The rearrangement joins TRBV28 to TRBJ2-7; D may be TRBD1 (6 bases). The V gene lost 4 bases and the J gene lost 5 bases, with 18 bases spanning the gap. The CDR3 spans 15 residues. Germline CDR1 MDHEN, CDR2 SYDVKM.

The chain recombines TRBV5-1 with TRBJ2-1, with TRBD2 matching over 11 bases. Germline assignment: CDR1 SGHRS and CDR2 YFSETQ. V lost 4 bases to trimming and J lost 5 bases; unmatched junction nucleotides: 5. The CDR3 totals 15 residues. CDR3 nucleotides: TGCGCCAGCAGCATGATAGCGGGAGGGAACAATGAGCAGTTCTTC. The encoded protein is CASSMIAGGNNEQFF.

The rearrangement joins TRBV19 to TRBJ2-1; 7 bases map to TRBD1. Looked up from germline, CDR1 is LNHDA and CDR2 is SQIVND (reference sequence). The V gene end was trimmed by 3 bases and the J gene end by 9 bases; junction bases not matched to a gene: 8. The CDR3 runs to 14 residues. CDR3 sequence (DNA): TGTGCCAGTAGTATCAGGGACAGTTGGCCTGAGCAGTTCTTC. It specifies CASSIRDSWPEQFF.